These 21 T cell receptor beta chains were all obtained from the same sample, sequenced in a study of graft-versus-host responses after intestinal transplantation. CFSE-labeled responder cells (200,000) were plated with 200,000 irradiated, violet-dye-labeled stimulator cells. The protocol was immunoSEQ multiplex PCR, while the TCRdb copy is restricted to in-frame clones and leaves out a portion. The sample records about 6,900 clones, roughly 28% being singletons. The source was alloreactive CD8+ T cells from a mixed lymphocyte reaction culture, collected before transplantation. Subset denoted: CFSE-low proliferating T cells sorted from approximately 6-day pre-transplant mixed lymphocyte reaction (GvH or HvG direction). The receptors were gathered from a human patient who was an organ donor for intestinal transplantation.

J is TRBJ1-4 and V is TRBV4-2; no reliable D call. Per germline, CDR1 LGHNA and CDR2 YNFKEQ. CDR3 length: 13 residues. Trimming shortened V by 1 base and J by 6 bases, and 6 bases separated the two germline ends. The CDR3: CASSQGTHEKLFF. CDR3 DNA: TGTGCCAGCAGCCAAGGGACCCATGAAAAACTGTTTTTT.

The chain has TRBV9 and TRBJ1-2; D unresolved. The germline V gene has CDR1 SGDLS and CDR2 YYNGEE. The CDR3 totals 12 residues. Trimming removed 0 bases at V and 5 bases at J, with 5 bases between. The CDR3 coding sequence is TGTGCCAGCAGCGTAGGGCCTTATGGCTACACCTTC. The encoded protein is CASSVGPYGYTF.

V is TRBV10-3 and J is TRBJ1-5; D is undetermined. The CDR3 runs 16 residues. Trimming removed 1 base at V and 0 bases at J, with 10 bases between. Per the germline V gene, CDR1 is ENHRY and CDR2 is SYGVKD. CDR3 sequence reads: CAISEWSFYSNQPQHF. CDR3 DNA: TGTGCCATCAGTGAGTGGAGTTTCTATAGCAATCAGCCCCAGCATTTT.

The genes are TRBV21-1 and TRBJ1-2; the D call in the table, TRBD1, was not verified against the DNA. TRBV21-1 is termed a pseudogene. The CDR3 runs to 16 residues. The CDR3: CASSKDFTGPPWGYTF. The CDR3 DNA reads TGTGCCAGCAGCAAAGACTTCACAGGGCCCCCTTGGGGCTACACCTTC.

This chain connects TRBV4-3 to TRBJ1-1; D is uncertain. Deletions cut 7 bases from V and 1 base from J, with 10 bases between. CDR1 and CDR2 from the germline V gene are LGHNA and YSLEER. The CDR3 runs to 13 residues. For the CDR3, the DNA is TGCGCCAGCACGGAGACGGGGAACACTGAAGCTTTCTTT. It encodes CASTETGNTEAFF.

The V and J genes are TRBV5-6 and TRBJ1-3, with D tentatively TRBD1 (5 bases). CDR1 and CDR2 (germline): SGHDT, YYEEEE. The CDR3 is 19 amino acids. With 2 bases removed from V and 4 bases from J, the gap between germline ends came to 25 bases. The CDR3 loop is CASSFGAGHPGLWGNTIYF. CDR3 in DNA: TGTGCCAGCAGCTTTGGGGCTGGACACCCAGGATTATGGGGAAACACCATATATTTT.

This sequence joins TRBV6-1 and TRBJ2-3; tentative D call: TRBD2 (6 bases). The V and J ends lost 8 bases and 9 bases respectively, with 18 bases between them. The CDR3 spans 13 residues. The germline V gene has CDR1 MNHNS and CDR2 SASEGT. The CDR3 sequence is CASQKGRGETQYF. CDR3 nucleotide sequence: TGTGCCAGCCAAAAAGGGCGGGGAGAAACGCAGTATTTT.

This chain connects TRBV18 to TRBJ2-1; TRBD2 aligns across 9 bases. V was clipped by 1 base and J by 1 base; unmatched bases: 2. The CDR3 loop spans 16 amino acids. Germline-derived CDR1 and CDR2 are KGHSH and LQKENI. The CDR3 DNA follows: TGTGCCAGCTCACCACTAGCGGGGGTATCCTACAATGAGCAGTTCTTC. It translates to CASSPLAGVSYNEQFF.

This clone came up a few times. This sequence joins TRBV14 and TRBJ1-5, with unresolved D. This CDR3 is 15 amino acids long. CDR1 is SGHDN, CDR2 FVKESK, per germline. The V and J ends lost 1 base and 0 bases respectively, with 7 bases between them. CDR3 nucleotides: TGTGCCAGCAGCCAAGCTGGGGTTAGCAATCAGCCCCAGCATTTT. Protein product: CASSQAGVSNQPQHF.

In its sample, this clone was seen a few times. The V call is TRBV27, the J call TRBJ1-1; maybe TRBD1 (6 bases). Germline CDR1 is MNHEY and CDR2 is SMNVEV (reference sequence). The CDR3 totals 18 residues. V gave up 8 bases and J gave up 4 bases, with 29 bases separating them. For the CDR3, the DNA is TGTGCCAGCTCACACCCTAGACAGGTCCATGATTTGAGCACTGAAGCTTTCTTT. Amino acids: CASSHPRQVHDLSTEAFF.

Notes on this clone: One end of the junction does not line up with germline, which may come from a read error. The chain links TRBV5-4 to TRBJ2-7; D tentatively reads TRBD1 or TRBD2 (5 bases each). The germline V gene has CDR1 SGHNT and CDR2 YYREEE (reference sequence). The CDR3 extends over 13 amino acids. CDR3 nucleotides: TGCGCCAGCAGCGTGGGGGTTGGGAGCGAGCAGTACTTC. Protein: CASSVGVGSEQYF.

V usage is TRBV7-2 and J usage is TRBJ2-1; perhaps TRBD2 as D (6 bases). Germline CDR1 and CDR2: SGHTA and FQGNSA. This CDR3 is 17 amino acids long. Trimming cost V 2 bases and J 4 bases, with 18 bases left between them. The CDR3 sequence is CASSLFSTGLHYNEQFF. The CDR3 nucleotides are TGTGCCAGCAGCTTATTCAGTACCGGACTACATTACAATGAGCAGTTCTTC.

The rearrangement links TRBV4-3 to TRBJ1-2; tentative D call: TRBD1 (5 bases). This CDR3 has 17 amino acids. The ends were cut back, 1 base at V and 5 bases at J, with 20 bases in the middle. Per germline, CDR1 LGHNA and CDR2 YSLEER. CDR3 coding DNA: TGCGCCAGCAGCCAAGGGACCTTGGGGGGGACGAAATATGGCTACACCTTC. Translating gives CASSQGTLGGTKYGYTF.

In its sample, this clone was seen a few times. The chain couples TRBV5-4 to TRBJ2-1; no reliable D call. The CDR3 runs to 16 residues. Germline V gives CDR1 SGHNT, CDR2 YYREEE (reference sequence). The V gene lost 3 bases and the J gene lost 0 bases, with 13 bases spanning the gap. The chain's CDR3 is CASSSPDKRSYNEQFF. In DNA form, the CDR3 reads TGTGCCAGCAGCTCACCCGACAAGCGCTCCTACAATGAGCAGTTCTTC.

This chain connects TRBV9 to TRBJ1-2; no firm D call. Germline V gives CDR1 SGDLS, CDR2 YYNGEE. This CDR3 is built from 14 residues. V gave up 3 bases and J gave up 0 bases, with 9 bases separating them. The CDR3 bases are TGTGCCAGCAGCGGACCCGGGGCTAACTATGGCTACACCTTC. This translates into CASSGPGANYGYTF.

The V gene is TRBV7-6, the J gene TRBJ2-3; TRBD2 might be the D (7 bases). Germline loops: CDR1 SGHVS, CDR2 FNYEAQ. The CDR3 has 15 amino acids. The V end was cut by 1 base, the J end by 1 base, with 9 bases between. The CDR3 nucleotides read TGTGCCAGCAGCTTAGTCGGGGGGCGCACAGATACGCAGTATTTT. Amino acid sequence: CASSLVGGRTDTQYF.

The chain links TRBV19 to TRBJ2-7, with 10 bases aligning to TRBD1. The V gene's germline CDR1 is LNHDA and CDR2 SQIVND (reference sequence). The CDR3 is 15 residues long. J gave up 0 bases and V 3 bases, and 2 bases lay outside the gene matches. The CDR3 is CASSMGQGPSYEQYF. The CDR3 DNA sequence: TGTGCCAGTAGTATGGGACAGGGGCCCTCCTACGAGCAGTACTTC.

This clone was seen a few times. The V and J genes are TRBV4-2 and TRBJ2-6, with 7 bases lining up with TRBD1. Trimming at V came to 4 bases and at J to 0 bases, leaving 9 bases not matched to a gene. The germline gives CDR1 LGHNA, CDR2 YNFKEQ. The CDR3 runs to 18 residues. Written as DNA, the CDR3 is TGTGCCAGCAGCCCCTGGACAGGAAGTCTCTCTGGGGCCAACGTCCTGACTTTC. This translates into CASSPWTGSLSGANVLTF.

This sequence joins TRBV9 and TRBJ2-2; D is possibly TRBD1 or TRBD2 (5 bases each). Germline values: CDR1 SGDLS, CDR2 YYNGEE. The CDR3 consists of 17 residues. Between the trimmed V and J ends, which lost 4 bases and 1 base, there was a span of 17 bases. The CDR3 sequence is CASSFPPGPMNTGELFF. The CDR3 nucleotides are TGTGCCAGCAGCTTCCCTCCGGGACCGATGAACACCGGGGAGCTGTTTTTT.

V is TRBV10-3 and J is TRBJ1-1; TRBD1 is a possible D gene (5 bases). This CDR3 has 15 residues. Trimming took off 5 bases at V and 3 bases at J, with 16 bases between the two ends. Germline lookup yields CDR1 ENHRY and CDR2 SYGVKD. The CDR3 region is CAISRMRGGDTEAFF. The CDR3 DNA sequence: TGTGCCATCAGTCGGATGCGGGGAGGGGACACTGAAGCTTTCTTT.

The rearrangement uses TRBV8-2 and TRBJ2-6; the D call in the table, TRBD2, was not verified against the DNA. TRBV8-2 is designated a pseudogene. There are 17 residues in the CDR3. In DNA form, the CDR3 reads TGTGGCACACTAAAGAAGATAACACAAAGTCGGGCCAACGTCCTGACTTTC. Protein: CGTLKKITQSRANVLTF.